Sequencing of this T cell receptor (beta chain) was carried out in a study of blood T cell repertoires in COVID-19. Whole-study context: Material from acute and convalescent COVID-19 was sourced from the United States, Italy and Spain. From T cells, B-cell-depleted T cells, or PBMCs came the material, which was cDNA or gDNA.

J gave up 3 bases and V 3 bases, and 10 bases lay outside the gene matches. Germline CDR1 and CDR2: SGHRS and YFSETQ. CDR3 length equals 16 residues. Original methodology: Nucleated cell counts were estimated from reference gene primer amplification. Assay: immunoSEQ multiplex PCR; the TCRdb copy retains only in-frame clones and omits some. From that table come the V and J calls and clone size; the DNA was used to work out D and trimming. The table has 100,000 to 150,000 clones, less than 85% seen once. This clone was counted only a few times. This sequence originates from a woman in her fifties or sixties with acute or convalescent COVID-19. V usage is TRBV5-1 and J usage is TRBJ2-3, with TRBD1 matching over 7 bases. Sequences were obtained from peripheral blood. CDR3 region: CASSWPDRMETDTQYF. The CDR3 DNA reads TGCGCCAGCAGCTGGCCGGACAGGATGGAAACAGATACGCAGTATTTT.